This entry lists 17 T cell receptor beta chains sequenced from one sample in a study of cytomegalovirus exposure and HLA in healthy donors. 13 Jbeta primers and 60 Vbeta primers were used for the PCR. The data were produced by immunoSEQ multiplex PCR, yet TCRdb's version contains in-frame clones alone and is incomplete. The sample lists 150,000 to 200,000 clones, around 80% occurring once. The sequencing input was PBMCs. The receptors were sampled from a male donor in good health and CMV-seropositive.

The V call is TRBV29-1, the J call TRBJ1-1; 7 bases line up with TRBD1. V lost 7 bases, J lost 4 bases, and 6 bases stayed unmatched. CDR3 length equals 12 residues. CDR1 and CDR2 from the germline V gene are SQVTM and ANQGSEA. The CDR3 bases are TGCAGCGGTAGACAGGGCGGCACTGAAGCTTTCTTT. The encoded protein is CSGRQGGTEAFF.

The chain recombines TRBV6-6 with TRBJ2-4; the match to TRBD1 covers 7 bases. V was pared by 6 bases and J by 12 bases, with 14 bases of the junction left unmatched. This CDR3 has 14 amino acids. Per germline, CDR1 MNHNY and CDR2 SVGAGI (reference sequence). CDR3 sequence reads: CASSHPRKRDSQYF. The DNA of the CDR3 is TGTGCCAGCAGCCACCCCCGCAAAAGGGACAGTCAGTACTTC.

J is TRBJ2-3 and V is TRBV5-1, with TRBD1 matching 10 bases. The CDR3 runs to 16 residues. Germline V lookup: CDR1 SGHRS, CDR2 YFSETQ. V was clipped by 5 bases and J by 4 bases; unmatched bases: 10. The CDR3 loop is CASSHDRGLWADTQYF. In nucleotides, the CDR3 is TGCGCCAGCAGTCACGACAGGGGGCTTTGGGCAGATACGCAGTATTTT.

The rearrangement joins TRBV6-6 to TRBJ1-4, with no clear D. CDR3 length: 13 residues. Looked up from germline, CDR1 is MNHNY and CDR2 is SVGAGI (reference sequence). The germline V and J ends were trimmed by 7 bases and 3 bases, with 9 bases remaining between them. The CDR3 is CASTHGANEKLFF. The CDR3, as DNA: TGTGCCAGCACCCACGGAGCTAATGAAAAACTGTTTTTT.

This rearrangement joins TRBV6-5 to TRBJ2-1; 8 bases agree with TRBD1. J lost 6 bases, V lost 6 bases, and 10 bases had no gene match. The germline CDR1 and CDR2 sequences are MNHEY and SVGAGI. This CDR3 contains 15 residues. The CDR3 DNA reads TGTGCCAGCAGCCGCCGGACAGGGAAGTTCAATGAGCAGTTCTTC. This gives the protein CASSRRTGKFNEQFF.

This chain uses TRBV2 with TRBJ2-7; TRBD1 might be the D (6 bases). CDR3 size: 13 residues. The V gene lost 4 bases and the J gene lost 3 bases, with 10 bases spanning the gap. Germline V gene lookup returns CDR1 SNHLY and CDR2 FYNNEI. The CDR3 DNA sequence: TGTGCCAGCAGTGTCACAGGGTTCTACGAGCAGTACTTC. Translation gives CASSVTGFYEQYF. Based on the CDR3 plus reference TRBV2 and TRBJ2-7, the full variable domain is EPEVTQTPSHQVTQMGQEVILRCVPISNHLYFYWYRQILGQKVEFLVSFYNNEISEKSEIFDDQFSVERPDGSNFTLKIRSTKLEDSAMYFCASSVTGFYEQYFGPGTRLTVT.

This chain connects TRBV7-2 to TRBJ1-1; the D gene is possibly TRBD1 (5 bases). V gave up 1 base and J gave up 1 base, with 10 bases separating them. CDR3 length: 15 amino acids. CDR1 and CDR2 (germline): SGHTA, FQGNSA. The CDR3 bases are TGTGCCAGCAGCTTAGGCCGGGGGGAGAACACTGAAGCTTTCTTT. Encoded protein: CASSLGRGENTEAFF.

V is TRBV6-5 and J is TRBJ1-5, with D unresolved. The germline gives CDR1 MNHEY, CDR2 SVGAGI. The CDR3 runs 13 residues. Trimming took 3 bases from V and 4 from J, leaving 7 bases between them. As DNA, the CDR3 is TGTGCCAGCAGTTATGCGGCAAATCAGCCCCAGCATTTT. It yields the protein CASSYAANQPQHF.

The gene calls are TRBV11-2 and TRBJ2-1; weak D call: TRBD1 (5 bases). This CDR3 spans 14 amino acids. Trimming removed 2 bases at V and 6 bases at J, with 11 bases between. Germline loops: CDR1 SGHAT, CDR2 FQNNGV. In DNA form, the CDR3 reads TGTGCCAGCAGCTTATCCAGGGTAATCAATGAGCAGTTCTTC. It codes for CASSLSRVINEQFF.

CDR3 amino acids: CAWSQGNQPQHF. CDR3 DNA sequence: TGTGCCTGGAGTCAGGGGAATCAGCCCCAGCATTTT. The rearrangement uses TRBV30 and TRBJ1-5; TRBD1 might be the D (6 bases). This CDR3 spans 12 amino acids. V was clipped by 2 bases and J by 4 bases, with 6 bases between them. Germline-derived CDR1 and CDR2 are GTSNPN and SVGIG (reference sequence).

In DNA form, the CDR3 reads TGTGCCAGTAAACAGAAGGAGACCCAGTACTTC. It codes for CASKQKETQYF. This chain uses TRBV19 with TRBJ2-5; D not resolved. Per the germline V gene, CDR1 is LNHDA and CDR2 is SQIVND (reference sequence). The CDR3 has 11 amino acids. V was trimmed by 7 bases and J by 5 bases, leaving 8 bases between them.

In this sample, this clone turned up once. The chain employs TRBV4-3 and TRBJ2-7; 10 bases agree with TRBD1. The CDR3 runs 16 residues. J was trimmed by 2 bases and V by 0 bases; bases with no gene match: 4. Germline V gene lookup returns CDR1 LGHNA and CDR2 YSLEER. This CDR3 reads CASSQDSGTGAYEQYF. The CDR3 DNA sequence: TGCGCCAGCAGCCAAGACTCCGGGACAGGGGCCTACGAGCAGTACTTC.

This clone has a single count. The CDR3 DNA sequence: TGTGCCAGCAGTTTAATGGGACAGGGCGGCCAGCCCCAGCATTTT. It specifies CASSLMGQGGQPQHF. The chain carries TRBV27 and TRBJ1-5; 9 bases line up with TRBD1. The V segment lost 2 bases and the J segment 7 bases; nucleotides outside the gene matches: 6. Germline V gives CDR1 MNHEY, CDR2 SMNVEV (reference sequence). The CDR3 is made up of 15 amino acids.

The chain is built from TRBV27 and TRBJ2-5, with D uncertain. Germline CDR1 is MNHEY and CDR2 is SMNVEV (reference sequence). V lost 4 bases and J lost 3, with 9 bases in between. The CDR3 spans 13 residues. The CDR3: CASSSLLEETQYF. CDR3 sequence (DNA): TGTGCCAGCAGTTCCCTTCTAGAAGAGACCCAGTACTTC.

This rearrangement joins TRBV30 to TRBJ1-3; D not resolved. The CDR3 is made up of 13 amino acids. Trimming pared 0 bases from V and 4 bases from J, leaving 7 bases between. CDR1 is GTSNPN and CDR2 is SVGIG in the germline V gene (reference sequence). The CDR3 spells CAWSVGAGNTIYF. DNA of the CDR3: TGTGCCTGGAGTGTGGGAGCAGGAAACACCATATATTTT. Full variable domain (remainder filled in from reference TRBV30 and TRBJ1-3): SQTIHQWPATLVQPVGSPLSLECTVEGTSNPNLYWYRQAAGRGLQLLFYSVGIGQISSEVPQNLSASRPQDRQFILSSKKLLLSDSGFYLCAWSVGAGNTIYFGEGSWLTVV.

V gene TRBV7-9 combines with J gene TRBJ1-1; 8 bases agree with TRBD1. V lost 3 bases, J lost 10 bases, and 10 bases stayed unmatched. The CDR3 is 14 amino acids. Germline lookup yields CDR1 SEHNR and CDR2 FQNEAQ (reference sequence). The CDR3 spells CASSLDRALGLAFF. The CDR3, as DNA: TGTGCCAGCAGCTTGGACAGGGCTCTCGGGTTAGCTTTCTTT. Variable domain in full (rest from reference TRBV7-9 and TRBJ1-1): DTGVSQNPRHKITKRGQNVTFRCDPISEHNRLYWYRQTLGQGPEFLTYFQNEAQLEKSRLLSDRFSAERPKGSFSTLEIQRTEQGDSAMYLCASSLDRALGLAFFGQGTRLTVV.

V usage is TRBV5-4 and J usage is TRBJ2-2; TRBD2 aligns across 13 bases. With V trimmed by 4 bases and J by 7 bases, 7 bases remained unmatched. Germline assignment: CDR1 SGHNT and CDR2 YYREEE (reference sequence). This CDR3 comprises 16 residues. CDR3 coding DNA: TGTGCCAGCAGCCAGGGGACTAGCGGGAATGTCGGGGAGCTGTTTTTT. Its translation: CASSQGTSGNVGELFF.